This T cell receptor (beta chain) stems from a study of regulatory T cells in long-lasting Graves disease. Stated time point: persistent/refractory GD, antithyroid drugs over 5 years with positive TRAb. The TCR library was prepared using RNA isolated from PBMCs. The V and J ends lost 2 bases and 7 bases respectively, with 12 bases between them. This CDR3 is built from 15 residues. Sequencing libraries for TCR beta were prepared with iRepertoire HTBI primers and Arm-PCR of CDR3 regions. TCRdb reprocessed the multiplex PCR reads with MiXCR, giving one entry per CDR3 protein. Here the sample spans over 650,000 distinct CDR3 sequences, approximately 29% being singletons.

The source of this sequence is a female donor with Graves disease. This rearrangement joins TRBV12-3 or TRBV12-4 to TRBJ1-6; D remains unclear. The input for sequencing was peripheral blood mononuclear cells (PBMCs), taken when the disease was refractory, from a patient treated with antithyroid drugs. Here the CDR3 DNA reads TGTGCCAGCAGTTTAAATGCCCCGGGGAATTCACCCCTCCACTTT. This translates into CASSLNAPGNSPLHF.